Detailed here is one T cell receptor (beta chain). The sample is drawn from a study of blood T cell repertoires in COVID-19. V was pared by 0 bases and J by 9 bases, with 9 bases of the junction left unmatched. The CDR3 contains 16 residues. CDR1 is SGHRS and CDR2 is YFSETQ in the germline V gene. Libraries were prepared by immunoSEQ multiplex PCR; TCRdb keeps only in-frame clonotypes and omits some of them. Of about 130,000 clones listed, around 80% are singletons. The V call is TRBV5-1, the J call TRBJ2-1, with TRBD2 matching over 10 bases. The sample comprised peripheral blood. The sequence came from a man aged 60 to 75 who had recovered from COVID-19. CDR3 amino acids: CASSLGGSSGSREQFF. The CDR3, as DNA: TGCGCCAGCAGCTTGGGGGGGTCTAGCGGGAGTCGTGAGCAGTTCTTC.